This TCR beta chain comes out of a study of beta chain features in type 1 diabetes (dated by TCRdb to the late 2010s). About the full investigation: No differences in mean age, gender distribution, total cell number or subset yield were found between patients and healthy donors. A total of approximately 99,000,000 sorted cells were examined across all samples, and RNA yield correlated strongly with the number of cells per subset. Regulatory and stem cell-like memory subsets were isolated from only 8 patients and roughly 8 healthy donors, whereas naive and central memory subsets came from all 30 or so donors. The study compared the TCRB repertoires of sorted circulating CD4+ T cell subsets in recently diagnosed type 1 diabetes patients with those in matched healthy donors.

General study outcomes and caveats: Because cDNA was sequenced instead of genomic DNA, activated cells with high expression could be over-represented, although the groups did not differ in activation or CD3 levels. In all four CD4+ subsets, TCRB CDR3 length was moderately but significantly shorter in type 1 diabetes patients. PCR may preferentially amplify shorter templates, but because patient and control samples were amplified and corrected together, any resulting skew would affect both groups equally. Because small numbers of individuals were included in the HLA sub-analyses, any influence of HLA type on TCRB rearrangement was left unresolved. Fewer insertions and more nucleotide deletions at VDJ recombination sites were observed in patients with type 1 diabetes, implying thymic rearrangement abnormalities. Naive, central memory and regulatory TCRB repertoires appeared more similar among patients than among healthy donors.

With regard to this clone: Its antigen specificity is not known. One base away there is no much larger clone; base qualities are not given.

The High Capacity cDNA Reverse Transcription Kit was used to reverse transcribe all of the isolated RNA, meaning that expressed TCRB transcripts were what got sequenced. Naive, central memory and regulatory T cell samples underwent deep immunoSEQ sequencing, averaging around 3.9 million total reads per sample. Sorted cells were lysed in RLT buffer and RNA was extracted with DNase-treated RNeasy Micro or Mini kits, depending on cell number. To prevent cross-contamination, each cell subset was processed individually, whereas patient and healthy donor samples were processed jointly. TCRB sequences were amplified from cDNA with the immunoSEQ multiplex PCR, producing 87-bp fragments spanning the CDR3 region. Sequencing of the amplicons was performed on the Illumina HiSeq platform. Turning to the authors' computational methods: Synthetic template baselines were used to correct PCR bias computationally, reads within Hamming distance 2 were collapsed, and singletons that could not be merged were discarded. By aligning reads against IMGT, V, D and J genes, CDR3 length, and insertions or deletions at six rearrangement sites were assigned. Clonotype counts were normalized to sorted cell number within each subset before computing true diversity and Gini coefficients with the tcR R package. The overlap coefficient, calculated on TCRB nucleotide sequences, was used to measure repertoire sharing. Out-of-frame TCRB sequences from naive cells were analyzed to stand in for the pre-selection repertoire. TCRdb carries this immuneACCESS record with in-frame sequences only. Its versions omit some clonotypes, under half of them owing to an unresolved V gene in the studies checked, with the rest unexplained. For V, J and clone size, that table is used; D and trimming come from the DNA. This sample comprises hundreds of thousands of clones, around 15% of them detected only once. In total, the top ten clones hold roughly 0.098% of the sample.

From each donor, a single peripheral blood sample of around 120 mL on average was drawn into heparinised tubes. Naive, central memory, regulatory and stem cell-like memory CD4+ T cells were sorted on a BD FACSAria II using a panel including CD45RO, CCR7, CD25, CD127, CD95 and CD27. Purity was above 95% for every sorted population. PBMCs were separated immediately by Lymphoprep density gradient centrifugation and were stained directly, without being cultured. To minimize batch effects, samples were stained and sorted in pairs, one healthy donor with one patient per experiment. CDR3 length: 11 amino acids, cysteine to phenylalanine. Only CDR3 DNA is held: 33 bases, read in frame from base 1. V and J are truncated by 5 bases and 9 bases respectively, leaving an intervening sequence of 14 bases. Taken from the germline V gene (reference sequence), the CDR1 and CDR2 loops are DFQATT and SNEGSKA.

The sample comprised naive CD4+ T cells from blood. The sample's cell subset or site label, in plain terms: true naive CD4+ T cells. The TCR comes from a man aged 18 to 29 in good health. This receptor chain uses TRBV20-1 and TRBJ2-7; the best D guess is TRBD2, with 5 bases matching. Here is the DNA: TGCAGTGCTCGCCTGGCGGGTTGGCAGTACTTC. Translated, it reads CSARLAGWQYF.